The 24 T cell receptor beta chains below come from one sample, sequenced in a study of blood T cell repertoires in COVID-19. Sequencing was performed with immunoSEQ multiplex PCR; in TCRdb, only in-frame clones are kept and a portion is missing. The sample consists of around 260,000 clones, about nine tenths of them appearing once. The specimen sequenced was peripheral blood. These receptors originate from a middle-aged woman who had recovered from COVID-19.

The chain carries TRBV4-1 and TRBJ2-3; 10 nucleotides agree with TRBD2. This CDR3 spans 15 amino acids. Per germline, CDR1 MGHRA and CDR2 YSYEKL. V shed 4 bases, J shed 5 bases, and the junction held 6 bases outside the gene matches. CDR3 sequence: CASSPGLARVDTQYF. The CDR3 nucleotides are TGCGCCAGCAGCCCGGGACTAGCGAGGGTAGATACGCAGTATTTT.

The chain combines TRBV7-2 with TRBJ2-1, with D possibly TRBD2 on 5 matching bases. Looked up from germline, CDR1 is SGHTA and CDR2 is FQGNSA. Trimming took off 5 bases at V and 9 bases at J, with 17 bases between the two ends. The CDR3 has 14 amino acids. The CDR3, as DNA: TGTGCCAGCAGCCCCCCAGCGTCGGCGGGTGAGCAGTTCTTC. As protein: CASSPPASAGEQFF.

The rearrangement uses TRBV4-1 and TRBJ2-1, with TRBD2 identical over 9 bases. The germline V gene encodes CDR1 MGHRA and CDR2 YSYEKL. After removal of 3 bases from V and 8 bases from J, the junction contained 8 bases not matched to a gene. The CDR3 extends over 15 amino acids. CDR3 nucleotides: TGCGCCAGCAGCCACTATATAGCGGGAGTCGATGAGCAGTTCTTC. Protein product: CASSHYIAGVDEQFF.

The chain employs TRBV28 and TRBJ2-1, with D perhaps matching TRBD2 (5 bases). Germline CDR1 and CDR2: MDHEN and SYDVKM. The V end lost 7 bases, the J end lost 0 bases, and 13 bases lay between the germline ends. The CDR3 loop spans 15 amino acids. The CDR3 coding sequence is TGTGCCAGCACCCATCGGGGTAGCTCCTACAATGAGCAGTTCTTC. It translates to CASTHRGSSYNEQFF.

The chain recombines TRBV7-2 with TRBJ2-7; 7 nucleotides line up with TRBD2. This CDR3 region has 15 residues. In germline, CDR1 is SGHTA, CDR2 FQGNSA. Unmatched junction bases numbered 9, after V lost 3 bases and J lost 4 bases. The DNA of the CDR3 is TGTGCCAGCAGCTTTCCCGGCGGGGGAGGTTACGAGCAGTACTTC. It codes for CASSFPGGGGYEQYF.

The chain joins TRBV10-3 to TRBJ2-7, with TRBD2 identical over 11 bases. The junction had 15 bases not matched to a gene; V was cut back by 2 bases and J by 6 bases. The germline V gene has CDR1 ENHRY and CDR2 SYGVKD. The CDR3 totals 18 residues. The CDR3, as DNA: TGTGCCATCAGTGAGCGACTAGCGGGAAAGTCTCCCCCTCTCGAGCAGTACTTC. As protein: CAISERLAGKSPPLEQYF.

CDR3 protein: CSASSGAHEQYF. CDR3 DNA: TGCAGTGCTAGTTCAGGGGCCCACGAGCAGTACTTC. The rearrangement uses TRBV20-1 and TRBJ2-7; possibly TRBD1 for D (6 bases). This CDR3 is 12 amino acids long. Germline-derived CDR1 and CDR2 are DFQATT and SNEGSKA (reference sequence). Trimming removed 3 bases at V and 5 bases at J, with 11 bases between.

This clone was seen once. V and J are TRBV10-3 and TRBJ2-5, with TRBD2 matching over 9 bases. The CDR3 is 15 amino acids. Germline values: CDR1 ENHRY, CDR2 SYGVKD. The ends lost 0 bases at V and 2 bases at J; junction bases unmatched: 1. CDR3 nucleotides: TGTGCCATCAGTGAGTCCCTAGCGGGGCAAGAGACCCAGTACTTC. This gives the protein CAISESLAGQETQYF.

J is TRBJ2-3 and V is TRBV5-1; a weak D match, TRBD2 (5 bases). V lost 4 bases, J lost 2 bases, and 17 bases lay in between. The CDR3 spans 16 residues. Germline values: CDR1 SGHRS, CDR2 YFSETQ. The CDR3 loop is CASSAEGRGITDTQYF. DNA of the CDR3: TGCGCCAGCAGCGCGGAAGGCCGGGGAATCACAGATACGCAGTATTTT.

This sequence joins TRBV15 and TRBJ1-4, with TRBD1 matching 7 bases. V shed 0 bases, J shed 8 bases, and the junction held 6 bases outside the gene matches. Per germline, CDR1 LNHNV and CDR2 YYDKDF (reference sequence). The CDR3 sequence is 15 residues long. The chain's CDR3 is CATSRDRDRAEKLFF. In nucleotides, the CDR3 is TGTGCCACCAGCAGAGATAGGGACAGAGCCGAAAAACTGTTTTTT.

This chain joins TRBV10-3 and TRBJ2-2, with D possibly TRBD2 on 6 matching bases. The CDR3 is 17 residues long. V was shortened by 0 bases and J by 2 bases, with 13 bases between the two germline ends. In germline, CDR1 is ENHRY, CDR2 SYGVKD. The CDR3 DNA reads as TGTGCCATCAGTGAGTCCGTGCGGGGAGGAAACACCGGGGAGCTGTTTTTT. Translated: CAISESVRGGNTGELFF.

This chain links TRBV6-4 with TRBJ2-2; 14 bases are a match to TRBD2. In germline, CDR1 is MRHNA, CDR2 SNTAGT. Trimming at V came to 5 bases and at J to 2 bases, leaving 4 bases not matched to a gene. This CDR3 is 17 amino acids long. The CDR3 here is CASSPTSGRGNTGELFF. The CDR3 DNA reads TGTGCCAGCAGTCCGACTAGCGGGAGGGGCAACACCGGGGAGCTGTTTTTT.

The chain links TRBV24-1 to TRBJ2-1; 10 nucleotides line up with TRBD1. Germline CDR1 reads KGHDR; CDR2 reads SFDVKD. V trimming: 1 base; J trimming: 5 bases; junction bases outside the gene matches: 4. The CDR3 covers 16 residues. In DNA, the CDR3 is TGTGCCACCAGTGATTTTGGACAGGGGGAGGACAATGAGCAGTTCTTC. Amino acids: CATSDFGQGEDNEQFF.

The rearrangement links TRBV6-1 to TRBJ1-2; D remains ambiguous. V lost 2 bases and J 7 bases, leaving 11 bases between the germline ends. This CDR3 is 13 amino acids long. Germline V gives CDR1 MNHNS, CDR2 SASEGT. The CDR3 spells CASSEPGVSGYTF. For the CDR3, the DNA is TGTGCCAGCAGTGAACCCGGGGTGAGTGGCTACACCTTC.

This clone was picked up one time. This chain connects TRBV5-1 to TRBJ2-5; D may be TRBD2 (6 bases). The germline CDR1 and CDR2 sequences are SGHRS and YFSETQ. The CDR3 has 20 amino acids. V was clipped by 4 bases and J by 2 bases, with 30 bases between them. The CDR3 protein is CASSAEGRTFIGREQETQYF. The CDR3 region has the DNA TGCGCCAGCAGCGCGGAGGGTAGGACATTCATCGGGCGGGAACAAGAGACCCAGTACTTC. Full variable domain (outside the CDR3, taken from reference TRBV5-1 and TRBJ2-5): KAGVTQTPRYLIKTRGQQVTLSCSPISGHRSVSWYQQTPGQGLQFLFEYFSETQRNKGNFPGRFSGRQFSNSRSEMNVSTLELGDSALYLCASSAEGRTFIGREQETQYFGPGTRLLVL.

This rearrangement joins TRBV18 to TRBJ1-3, with D uncertain. This CDR3 spans 12 amino acids. CDR1 and CDR2 (germline): KGHSH, LQKENI. V was clipped by 3 bases and J by 4 bases, with 4 bases between them. CDR3 region: CASSPEGNTIYF. In nucleotides, the CDR3 is TGTGCCAGCTCACCGGAGGGAAACACCATATATTTT.

This clone was found a few times. DNA for the CDR3: TGTGCCAGCAGAGGACAAGACGAGCAGTACTTC. As protein: CASRGQDEQYF. This rearrangement joins TRBV6-5 to TRBJ2-7; D perhaps matches TRBD1 (5 bases). CDR3 length: 11 residues. Germline V CDR1 and CDR2: MNHEY, SVGAGI. Trimming pared 6 bases from V and 5 bases from J, leaving 8 bases between.

The rearrangement joins TRBV6-5 to TRBJ1-2; TRBD1 agrees at 7 bases. The CDR3 spans 14 residues. J lost 4 bases, V lost 2 bases, and 4 bases had no gene match. The germline V gene encodes CDR1 MNHEY and CDR2 SVGAGI. CDR3 bases: TGTGCCAGCAGTTACCCCGGGACAGTCTATGGCTACACCTTC. Encoded protein: CASSYPGTVYGYTF.

This clone has a single count. The DNA of the CDR3 is TGTGCCAGCAGCACAGCGGGTCCAGATACGCAGTATTTT. Translating it yields CASSTAGPDTQYF. This rearrangement joins TRBV11-2 to TRBJ2-3, with D possibly matching TRBD2 (6 bases). Germline values: CDR1 SGHAT, CDR2 FQNNGV. With 5 bases removed from V and 4 bases from J, the gap between germline ends came to 10 bases. The CDR3 length is 13 residues.

The chain has TRBV24-1 and TRBJ1-1; TRBD1 aligns across 10 bases. The CDR3 spans 13 residues. From germline, CDR1 is KGHDR and CDR2 SFDVKD. V was pared by 8 bases and J by 7 bases, with 6 bases of the junction left unmatched. CDR3 loop: CATTRGQGSEAFF. DNA for the CDR3: TGTGCCACCACCAGGGGACAGGGGAGTGAAGCTTTCTTT.

The gene calls are TRBV6-5 and TRBJ2-1; TRBD2 might be the D (5 bases). This CDR3 is built from 13 residues. V shed 8 bases and J shed 9 bases, with 17 bases lying between them. The germline gives CDR1 MNHEY, CDR2 SVGAGI. In DNA form, the CDR3 reads TGTGCCAGCGAGGCTAGCCAGATCATTGAGCAGTTCTTC. Its protein is CASEASQIIEQFF.

The J gene is TRBJ2-3, the V gene TRBV6-6, with 11 bases matching TRBD2. CDR3 length: 16 residues. After removal of 5 bases from V and 0 bases from J, the junction contained 4 bases not matched to a gene. Germline CDR1 is MNHNY and CDR2 is SVGAGI (reference sequence). CDR3 sequence reads: CASSQRTSGSTDTQYF. CDR3 sequence (DNA): TGTGCCAGCAGTCAGCGGACTAGCGGGAGCACAGATACGCAGTATTTT.

V is TRBV20-1 and J is TRBJ1-5; possible D gene TRBD1, 5 bases. V lost 3 bases, J lost 1 base, and 10 bases lay in between. The germline V gene has CDR1 DFQATT and CDR2 SNEGSKA (reference sequence). The length of the CDR3 is 14 residues. CDR3 in DNA: TGCAGTGCTAGTCGGGGGGACAGCAATCAGCCCCAGCATTTT. This gives the protein CSASRGDSNQPQHF.

The rearrangement links TRBV30 to TRBJ2-1; TRBD1 matches at 7 bases. Germline-derived CDR1 and CDR2 are GTSNPN and SVGIG (reference sequence). V shed 3 bases, J shed 9 bases, and the junction held 11 bases outside the gene matches. This CDR3 has 14 residues. The CDR3 protein is CAWSPGTDPFEQFF. Here the CDR3 DNA reads TGTGCCTGGAGCCCCGGGACAGACCCCTTTGAGCAGTTCTTC.